One sample yielded the 22 T cell receptor beta chains listed below, sequenced in a study of beta chain features in type 1 diabetes. Sequenced material consisted of expressed TCRB transcripts (all of the isolated RNA was reverse transcribed). Libraries were prepared by immunoSEQ multiplex PCR; TCRdb keeps only in-frame clonotypes and omits some of them. The sample holds a few hundred thousand clones, 25% to 30% seen once. The sequencing sample was made of central memory CD4+ T cells from blood. These receptor sequences come from a man aged 25-40 years in good health.

Only a few counts were recorded for this clone. The gene calls are TRBV7-9 and TRBJ1-5, with a weak D call TRBD1 (6 bases). CDR3 length equals 15 residues. Germline values: CDR1 SEHNR, CDR2 FQNEAQ (reference sequence). The V gene lost 3 bases and the J gene lost 9 bases, with 18 bases spanning the gap. The CDR3 sequence: CASSLGTPTSRPQHF. The CDR3 DNA sequence: TGTGCCAGCAGCTTGGGGACACCTACTTCCCGGCCCCAGCATTTT.

The table lists this clone with a count of one. The rearrangement uses TRBV10-3 and TRBJ2-7; 7 nucleotides match TRBD1. From germline, CDR1 is ENHRY and CDR2 SYGVKD. The CDR3 has 14 amino acids. With V trimmed by 4 bases and J by 5 bases, 8 bases remained unmatched. For the CDR3, the DNA is TGTGCCATCAGTGCTTCAGGACAGGACGACGAGCAGTACTTC. Translation: CAISASGQDDEQYF.

In this sample, this clone turned up many times. This rearrangement joins TRBV19 to TRBJ2-5; 14 bases align to TRBD2. This CDR3 has 16 amino acids. The junction had 8 bases not matched to a gene; V was cut back by 6 bases and J by 5 bases. CDR1 LNHDA and CDR2 SQIVND come from the germline V gene (reference sequence). The chain's CDR3 is CASSRGLAGGSETQYF. For the CDR3, the DNA is TGTGCCAGTAGCCGAGGACTAGCGGGAGGATCCGAGACCCAGTACTTC. Filled out from reference TRBV19 and TRBJ2-5, the complete variable domain reads DGGITQSPKYLFRKEGQNVTLSCEQNLNHDAMYWYRQDPGQGLRLIYYSQIVNDFQKGDIAEGYSVSREKKESFPLTVTSAQKNPTAFYLCASSRGLAGGSETQYFGPGTRLLVL.

There are a few counts of this clone. V is TRBV11-2 and J is TRBJ2-7; TRBD2 agrees at 8 bases. The CDR3 spans 13 residues. The trim removed 5 bases at V and 5 bases at J, leaving 5 bases unmatched. The germline CDR1 and CDR2 sequences are SGHAT and FQNNGV. CDR3 residues: CASSPQRGNEQYF. CDR3 nucleotide sequence: TGTGCCAGCAGCCCCCAGCGGGGGAACGAGCAGTACTTC. Complete variable domain (other parts from reference TRBV11-2 and TRBJ2-7): EAGVAQSPRYKIIEKRQSVAFWCNPISGHATLYWYQQILGQGPKLLIQFQNNGVVDDSQLPKDRFSAERLKGVDSTLKIQPAKLEDSAVYLCASSPQRGNEQYFGPGTRLTVT.

This chain links TRBV7-2 with TRBJ2-7; D not resolved. The CDR3 runs 12 residues. Germline CDR1 is SGHTA and CDR2 is FQGNSA. V shed 3 bases and J shed 3 bases, with 6 bases lying between them. CDR3 coding DNA: TGTGCCAGCAGCTTTGCCGTCTACGAGCAGTACTTC. Its protein product is CASSFAVYEQYF. Based on the CDR3 plus reference TRBV7-2 and TRBJ2-7, the full variable domain is GAGVSQSPSNKVTEKGKDVELRCDPISGHTALYWYRQSLGQGLEFLIYFQGNSAPDKSGLPSDRFSAERTGGSVSTLTIQRTQQEDSAVYLCASSFAVYEQYFGPGTRLTVT.

Only one count was recorded for this clone. The rearrangement joins TRBV2 to TRBJ2-3, with 7 nucleotides matching TRBD1. Germline loops: CDR1 SNHLY, CDR2 FYNNEI. This CDR3 has 16 residues. V lost 6 bases and J lost 0; bases outside the gene matches: 9. Here the CDR3 reads CASRPTGFGSTDTQYF. The CDR3 DNA sequence: TGTGCCAGCAGGCCGACAGGGTTTGGGAGCACAGATACGCAGTATTTT.

The V and J genes are TRBV10-3 and TRBJ2-5; D possibly corresponds to TRBD1 (6 bases). The CDR3 length is 12 residues. The V and J ends lost 11 bases and 0 bases respectively, with 10 bases between them. Germline loops: CDR1 ENHRY, CDR2 SYGVKD. CDR3 bases: TGTGCCTCTCGGACAGACCAAGAGACCCAGTACTTC. It translates to CASRTDQETQYF.

This clone was observed a handful of times. This chain links TRBV18 with TRBJ2-1; no clear D gene. Germline V gives CDR1 KGHSH, CDR2 LQKENI. V lost 2 bases to trimming and J lost 6 bases, with 11 bases between them. CDR3 length: 14 residues. The DNA for the CDR3 is TGTGCCAGCTCACCAACCCGCTCCACCAATGAGCAGTTCTTC. Protein sequence: CASSPTRSTNEQFF.

The rearrangement uses TRBV5-6 and TRBJ1-2; D ambiguous. V was shortened by 4 bases and J by 1 base, with 23 bases between the two germline ends. The CDR3 consists of 18 residues. CDR1 is SGHDT and CDR2 is YYEEEE in the germline V gene. CDR3 nucleotide sequence: TGTGCCAGCAGCCTCTCATCCCGCGCCCAGCGGATTAACTATGGCTACACCTTC. Protein: CASSLSSRAQRINYGYTF.

The V and J genes are TRBV5-1 and TRBJ2-2, with D unresolved. V was trimmed by 1 base and J by 3 bases, leaving 1 base between them. The CDR3 extends over 12 amino acids. Germline-derived CDR1 and CDR2 are SGHRS and YFSETQ. In DNA, the CDR3 is TGCGCCAGCAGCTTGTACACCGGGGAGCTGTTTTTT. This codes for CASSLYTGELFF.

This chain joins TRBV7-2 and TRBJ2-4; the D gene is possibly TRBD1 (5 bases). Germline CDR1 reads SGHTA; CDR2 reads FQGNSA. The CDR3 extends over 13 amino acids. The V and J ends lost 2 bases and 5 bases respectively, with 7 bases between them. The CDR3 sequence: CASSLSRENIQYF. The CDR3 nucleotides are TGTGCCAGCAGCTTAAGCAGGGAAAACATTCAGTACTTC.

This clone appeared a few times. The chain links TRBV7-2 to TRBJ2-1; D is uncertain. The V end lost 1 base, the J end lost 7 bases, and 8 bases lay between the germline ends. Germline V CDR1 and CDR2: SGHTA, FQGNSA. This CDR3 region has 13 residues. CDR3 region: CASSLDNINEQFF. As DNA, the CDR3 is TGTGCCAGCAGCTTAGATAACATAAATGAGCAGTTCTTC.

The chain is built from TRBV28 and TRBJ1-2, with 9 bases aligning to TRBD1. This CDR3 has 16 residues. The trim removed 4 bases at V and 5 bases at J, leaving 11 bases unmatched. CDR1 is MDHEN, CDR2 SYDVKM, per germline. CDR3 sequence: CASSWGTGGKGYGYTF. CDR3 DNA: TGTGCCAGCAGTTGGGGTACAGGGGGCAAGGGGTATGGCTACACCTTC.

This clone was observed a handful of times. The chain recombines TRBV5-1 with TRBJ2-7; the D gene could be TRBD1 or TRBD2 (5 bases each). Germline values: CDR1 SGHRS, CDR2 YFSETQ. Trimming cost V 3 bases and J 4 bases, with 17 bases left between them. This CDR3 spans 15 amino acids. The CDR3 loop is CASSSGTGTTYEQYF. The CDR3 region has the DNA TGCGCCAGCAGCTCGGGGACGGGGACCACATACGAGCAGTACTTC.

As to this clone: Other DNA sequences in this sample translate to the same CDR3. This chain joins TRBV5-6 and TRBJ2-3; unclear D gene. The CDR3 has 11 residues. V gave up 3 bases and J gave up 5 bases, with 4 bases separating them. CDR1 and CDR2 from the germline V gene are SGHDT and YYEEEE. DNA of the CDR3: TGTGCCAGCAGCTCGAGAGATACGCAGTATTTT. This gives the protein CASSSRDTQYF.

The count of this clone is one. The chain recombines TRBV19 with TRBJ2-3; D is uncertain. The CDR3 has 14 residues. The germline V gene encodes CDR1 LNHDA and CDR2 SQIVND (reference sequence). The CDR3 DNA reads TGTGTCCTCCTAGGAGCCCCACTTCCAGATACGCAGTATTTT. Protein product: CVLLGAPLPDTQYF.

This chain connects TRBV9 to TRBJ2-3; 12 positions match TRBD2. J lost 1 base, V lost 0 bases, and 6 bases had no gene match. Germline V gene lookup returns CDR1 SGDLS and CDR2 YYNGEE. This CDR3 comprises 18 residues. Here the CDR3 reads CASSVEPSGRGGTDTQYF. CDR3 nucleotide sequence: TGTGCCAGCAGCGTAGAGCCTAGCGGGAGGGGTGGCACAGATACGCAGTATTTT.

This clone has ten or more counts. Other DNA sequences from this sample encode an identical CDR3 as well. The J gene is TRBJ2-7, the V gene TRBV10-3; D is possibly TRBD1 or TRBD2 (5 bases each). V was cut by 3 bases and J by 5 bases, with 14 bases left in between. In germline, CDR1 is ENHRY, CDR2 SYGVKD. The CDR3 has 14 residues. For the CDR3, the DNA is TGTGCCATCAGTGATGGACGGGACGGTGACGAGCAGTACTTC. The encoded protein is CAISDGRDGDEQYF.

This clone showed up just a few times. The V and J genes are TRBV18 and TRBJ2-1, with 9 bases identical to TRBD2. The CDR3 loop spans 18 amino acids. V lost 5 bases and J lost 7; bases outside the gene matches: 18. CDR1 and CDR2 (germline): KGHSH, LQKENI. The CDR3 reads CASSAVAGAETSGNEQFF. In nucleotides, the CDR3 is TGTGCCAGCTCAGCAGTAGCGGGAGCTGAAACTTCTGGGAATGAGCAGTTCTTC.

The CDR3 protein is CASSFRTSGTYEQYF. As DNA, the CDR3 is TGTGCCAGCAGTTTTCGGACTAGCGGAACCTACGAGCAGTACTTC. The V and J genes are TRBV6-5 and TRBJ2-7; 10 bases agree with TRBD2. This CDR3 comprises 15 residues. The V segment lost 4 bases and the J segment 2 bases; nucleotides outside the gene matches: 5. Germline values: CDR1 MNHEY, CDR2 SVGAGI.

CDR3 amino acids: CASSFGGLRSGELFF. In DNA, the CDR3 is TGTGCCAGCAGCTTCGGGGGACTAAGGTCCGGGGAGCTGTTTTTT. V is TRBV7-2 and J is TRBJ2-2; the match to TRBD2 covers 7 bases. Germline CDR1 SGHTA, CDR2 FQGNSA. V lost 3 bases to trimming and J lost 6 bases; unmatched junction nucleotides: 7. CDR3 length: 15 residues.

The J gene is TRBJ2-7, the V gene TRBV27; 12 bases fit TRBD1. From germline, CDR1 is MNHEY and CDR2 SMNVEV (reference sequence). V was clipped by 6 bases and J by 7 bases; unmatched bases: 7. The CDR3 extends over 14 amino acids. DNA of the CDR3: TGTGCCAGCAGGAAGCCGGGACAGGGGGCGGAGCAGTACTTC. Amino acids: CASRKPGQGAEQYF.